One and the same sample provided the 31 T cell receptor beta chains below, sequenced in a study of PD-1 blockade in classical Hodgkin lymphoma. The method was immunoSEQ multiplex PCR; TCRdb's version includes in-frame clones alone and lacks a portion of them. The sample carries about 29,000 clones, around 71% recorded once. The patients all showed relapse after autologous stem cell transplantation, while their brentuximab vedotin exposure varied. Material: peripheral blood mononuclear cells (PBMCs), obtained before the second cycle of nivolumab. The receptor set was obtained from a human donor with classical Hodgkin lymphoma.

This chain joins TRBV15 and TRBJ2-4, with TRBD1 identical over 7 bases. The CDR3 spans 15 residues. The trim removed 6 bases at V and 4 bases at J, leaving 9 bases unmatched. CDR1 and CDR2 from the germline V gene are LNHNV and YYDKDF (reference sequence). CDR3 sequence (DNA): TGTGCCACCAGAGGGGACAGCTTGGGGAAAAACATTCAGTACTTC. It translates to CATRGDSLGKNIQYF.

This clone has more than one count but fewer than ten. The chain has TRBV10-3 and TRBJ1-1; D may be TRBD1 (5 bases). Germline CDR1 is ENHRY and CDR2 is SYGVKD. The CDR3 covers 15 residues. V was shortened by 3 bases and J by 0 bases, with 11 bases between the two germline ends. The CDR3 is CAISDGRVMNTEAFF. The CDR3 coding sequence is TGTGCCATCAGTGATGGCAGGGTAATGAACACTGAAGCTTTCTTT.

The rearrangement uses TRBV6-6 and TRBJ2-1; D tentatively reads TRBD1 or TRBD2 (5 bases each). V lost 6 bases to trimming and J lost 4 bases, with 19 bases between them. The CDR3 is 16 amino acids. In germline, CDR1 is MNHNY, CDR2 SVGAGI (reference sequence). CDR3 protein: CASRPTGAGAYNEQFF. The CDR3 DNA sequence: TGTGCCAGCAGACCTACCGGGGCAGGTGCGTACAATGAGCAGTTCTTC.

The chain joins TRBV6-5 to TRBJ2-7; the D call may be TRBD1 or TRBD2 (6 bases each). The CDR3 consists of 12 residues. Germline values: CDR1 MNHEY, CDR2 SVGAGI. The V end was cut by 4 bases, the J end by 4 bases, with 8 bases between. CDR3 in DNA: TGTGCCAGCAGTTCGGGGGCTTACGAGCAGTACTTC. It translates to CASSSGAYEQYF.

The table lists this clone with a few counts. The chain uses TRBV18 and TRBJ2-7; 9 bases fit TRBD2. The CDR3 is 16 residues long. The germline V gene has CDR1 KGHSH and CDR2 LQKENI. Trimming removed 3 bases from V and 5 bases from J; junction bases left unmatched: 11. The CDR3 is CASSPTRAGGPHEQYF. The CDR3 coding sequence is TGTGCCAGCTCACCGACCAGGGCGGGGGGGCCCCACGAGCAGTACTTC.

CDR3 coding DNA: TGTGCCGCCGCCTCTGGGAATTCACCCCTCCACTTT. Encoded protein: CAAASGNSPLHF. J is TRBJ1-6 and V is TRBV10-3; no clear D. The CDR3 spans 12 residues. The germline V gene has CDR1 ENHRY and CDR2 SYGVKD. Trimming removed 11 bases from V and 7 bases from J, with 12 bases in between.

V gene TRBV7-6 combines with J gene TRBJ2-5; tentatively, D is TRBD1 (5 bases). This CDR3 comprises 16 residues. Germline loops: CDR1 SGHVS, CDR2 FNYEAQ. Trimming removed 3 bases at V and 2 bases at J, with 16 bases between. CDR3 sequence: CASSFSWGVGQETQYF. The CDR3 DNA sequence: TGTGCCAGCAGCTTCTCATGGGGCGTAGGTCAAGAGACCCAGTACTTC.

The chain joins TRBV19 to TRBJ1-1; D unresolved. Germline loops: CDR1 LNHDA, CDR2 SQIVND (reference sequence). Trimming removed 7 bases from V and 4 bases from J, with 13 bases in between. The CDR3 has 13 amino acids. The CDR3 loop is CASNEISGTEAFF. As DNA, the CDR3 is TGTGCCAGTAACGAGATCTCGGGCACTGAAGCTTTCTTT.

The chain uses TRBV9 and TRBJ2-5; a possible D gene is TRBD2 (5 bases). Judging by the DNA end, TRBJ2-7 fits better; the J call may be wrong. The CDR3 runs 14 residues. Germline values: CDR1 SGDLS, CDR2 YYNGEE. The CDR3 DNA is TGTGCCAGCAGCGCCGCAGGAGGTGGCTACGAGCAGTACTTC. As protein: CASSAAGGGYEQYF.

The DNA of the CDR3 is TGTGCCAGCAGCGTAGCCCTTCGAGGGGAGGGGGCCGCAGGCATTCAGTACTTC. Translated: CASSVALRGEGAAGIQYF. This chain joins TRBV9 and TRBJ2-4; D could derive from TRBD1 or TRBD2 (7 bases each). Germline V lookup: CDR1 SGDLS, CDR2 YYNGEE. The CDR3 sequence is 18 residues long. The V gene lost 0 bases and the J gene lost 9 bases, with 25 bases spanning the gap.

V is TRBV28 and J is TRBJ2-7; TRBD2 matches 12 bases. The germline CDR1 and CDR2 sequences are MDHEN and SYDVKM. The CDR3 spans 17 residues. The V segment lost 3 bases and the J segment 5 bases; nucleotides outside the gene matches: 11. The CDR3 DNA follows: TGTGCCAGCAGTTTCCTACCTAGCGGGGGGGCTAAAGACGAGCAGTACTTC. Residues: CASSFLPSGGAKDEQYF.

CDR3: CASTPARAYNEQFF. The CDR3 DNA sequence: TGTGCCAGTACCCCCGCGCGGGCCTACAATGAGCAGTTCTTC. The chain employs TRBV19 and TRBJ2-1; TRBD2 might be the D (5 bases). The CDR3 contains 14 residues. V dropped 7 bases and J dropped 2 bases, with 12 bases sitting between them. In germline, CDR1 is LNHDA, CDR2 SQIVND (reference sequence).

About this clone itself: Other nucleotide sequences from this sample produce the same CDR3. CDR3 coding DNA: TGTGCCAGCAGCCCGTCTAGCGGGAGATTCTACGAGCAGTACTTC. Encoded protein: CASSPSSGRFYEQYF. V is TRBV14 and J is TRBJ2-7; TRBD2 matches 10 bases. The CDR3 length is 15 residues. Germline lookup yields CDR1 SGHDN and CDR2 FVKESK. The trim removed 4 bases at V and 3 bases at J, leaving 6 bases unmatched.

This chain uses TRBV27 with TRBJ2-3; no reliable D call. The germline V gene encodes CDR1 MNHEY and CDR2 SMNVEV (reference sequence). CDR3 length equals 15 residues. Trimming removed 0 bases from V and 6 bases from J, with 13 bases in between. Here the CDR3 DNA reads TGTGCCAGCAGTTTATCCCCTAGACCCCGGGATACGCAGTATTTT. This codes for CASSLSPRPRDTQYF.

J is TRBJ1-3 and V is TRBV28; possibly TRBD1 for D (5 bases). CDR3 length equals 14 residues. Germline loops: CDR1 MDHEN, CDR2 SYDVKM. The V end was cut by 3 bases, the J end by 4 bases, with 10 bases between. The CDR3 nucleotides are TGTGCCAGCAGTTTCCAGGGCTCAGGAAACACCATATATTTT. It yields the protein CASSFQGSGNTIYF.

V and J are TRBV7-9 and TRBJ2-3; the D call may be TRBD1 or TRBD2 (6 bases each). V lost 1 base and J lost 0, with 8 bases in between. Per germline, CDR1 SEHNR and CDR2 FQNEAQ (reference sequence). The CDR3 is made up of 15 amino acids. The CDR3 nucleotides read TGTGCCAGCAGCTTAGTGGGGGGCAGCACAGATACGCAGTATTTT. This encodes CASSLVGGSTDTQYF.

V usage is TRBV21-1 and J usage is TRBJ1-2. TRBV21-1 is a recognized pseudogene. The CDR3 has 9 residues. CDR3 amino acids: CAKNYGYTF. The CDR3 DNA follows: TGTGCCAAAAACTATGGCTACACCTTC.

This chain uses TRBV5-4 with TRBJ1-1, with D unclear. The CDR3 runs 12 residues. Per germline, CDR1 SGHNT and CDR2 YYREEE (reference sequence). V was pared by 0 bases and J by 3 bases, with 3 bases between. The CDR3 reads CASSLADTEAFF. The CDR3 DNA reads TGTGCCAGCAGCTTGGCGGACACTGAAGCTTTCTTT.

Only a few counts were recorded for this clone. The chain joins TRBV27 to TRBJ2-1; 12 nucleotides agree with TRBD2. Per germline, CDR1 MNHEY and CDR2 SMNVEV (reference sequence). This CDR3 comprises 16 residues. V shed 10 bases, J shed 4 bases, and the junction held 11 bases outside the gene matches. CDR3 residues: CATAGGTSGPYNEQFF. The CDR3 DNA reads TGTGCCACCGCTGGGGGGACTAGCGGGCCTTACAATGAGCAGTTCTTC.

This chain links TRBV6-6 with TRBJ1-2, with 8 bases aligning to TRBD1. In germline, CDR1 is MNHNY, CDR2 SVGAGI (reference sequence). Trimming took 8 bases from V and 5 from J; bases not matched to a gene: 10. CDR3 length: 14 amino acids. CDR3 bases: TGTGCCAGCCTCGTCGGACAGGGCCTGTATGGCTACACCTTC. Amino acids: CASLVGQGLYGYTF.

The chain employs TRBV2 and TRBJ1-5; maybe TRBD1 (6 bases). V lost 6 bases, J lost 7 bases, and 19 bases lay in between. Germline V gene data show CDR1 as SNHLY and CDR2 as FYNNEI. The CDR3 spans 15 residues. CDR3 residues: CASSVTGIASQPQHF. The CDR3 nucleotides are TGTGCCAGCAGCGTTACAGGGATTGCCTCCCAGCCCCAGCATTTT.

V usage is TRBV2 and J usage is TRBJ1-5; 10 bases agree with TRBD1. The CDR3 spans 16 residues. The trim removed 4 bases at V and 1 base at J, leaving 4 bases unmatched. CDR1 and CDR2 (germline): SNHLY, FYNNEI. In DNA form, the CDR3 reads TGTGCCAGCAGTGGACCGGGACAGGGGAGCAATCAGCCCCAGCATTTT. Its protein is CASSGPGQGSNQPQHF.

The V call is TRBV27, the J call TRBJ2-3, with D perhaps matching TRBD1 or TRBD2 (5 bases each). The CDR3 has 15 residues. Germline CDR1 reads MNHEY; CDR2 reads SMNVEV (reference sequence). The V end lost 4 bases, the J end lost 1 base, and 12 bases lay between the germline ends. CDR3 residues: CASSWVRDGTDTQYF. CDR3 DNA: TGTGCCAGCAGTTGGGTCAGGGACGGCACAGATACGCAGTATTTT.

This chain joins TRBV5-1 and TRBJ2-3, with TRBD2 identical over 8 bases. Trimming cost V 4 bases and J 4 bases; bases outside gene matches: 14. This CDR3 spans 17 amino acids. Germline V gives CDR1 SGHRS, CDR2 YFSETQ. This CDR3 is CASSMGTTGGRPDTQYF. As DNA, the CDR3 is TGCGCCAGCAGCATGGGGACTACGGGGGGGAGACCAGATACGCAGTATTTT. Full variable domain (rest looked up from reference TRBV5-1 and TRBJ2-3): KAGVTQTPRYLIKTRGQQVTLSCSPISGHRSVSWYQQTPGQGLQFLFEYFSETQRNKGNFPGRFSGRQFSNSRSEMNVSTLELGDSALYLCASSMGTTGGRPDTQYFGPGTRLTVL.

The chain recombines TRBV2 with TRBJ1-2; possibly TRBD1 for D (5 bases). Looked up from germline, CDR1 is SNHLY and CDR2 is FYNNEI. Trimming cost V 7 bases and J 0 bases, with 21 bases left between them. This CDR3 has 17 amino acids. The CDR3 sequence: CASKLGGVGAANYGYTF. CDR3 DNA sequence: TGTGCCAGCAAGCTGGGGGGGGTAGGGGCGGCTAACTATGGCTACACCTTC.

This clone was seen just once. The rearrangement uses TRBV15 and TRBJ2-7; 9 nucleotides match TRBD2. Per germline, CDR1 LNHNV and CDR2 YYDKDF (reference sequence). Trimming took 3 bases from V and 5 from J; bases not matched to a gene: 8. This CDR3 has 15 residues. The CDR3 DNA follows: TGTGCCACCAGCAGTTTTAGCGGGGGTCTCAACGAGCAGTACTTC. It codes for CATSSFSGGLNEQYF.

The V call is TRBV5-1, the J call TRBJ2-1; D uncertain. The CDR3 runs 15 residues. From germline, CDR1 is SGHRS and CDR2 YFSETQ. V was clipped by 0 bases and J by 0 bases, with 7 bases between them. CDR3 DNA: TGCGCCAGCAGCTTGGACCTTAGCTCCTACAATGAGCAGTTCTTC. This translates into CASSLDLSSYNEQFF.

The rearrangement links TRBV5-4 to TRBJ1-3, with D unresolved. Germline V gene data show CDR1 as SGHNT and CDR2 as YYREEE (reference sequence). Trimming removed 4 bases at V and 0 bases at J, with 14 bases between. The CDR3 sequence is 16 residues long. The CDR3 loop is CASSAGSYLSGNTIYF. CDR3 nucleotides: TGTGCCAGCAGCGCCGGATCGTATCTCTCTGGAAACACCATATATTTT.

This chain uses TRBV7-9 with TRBJ2-4; D gene unclear. CDR1 is SEHNR and CDR2 is FQNEAQ in the germline V gene (reference sequence). V was pared by 1 base and J by 0 bases, with 1 base between. CDR3 length: 13 amino acids. In DNA form, the CDR3 reads TGTGCCAGCAGCTTAGGAGCCAAAAACATTCAGTACTTC. Its translation is CASSLGAKNIQYF.

This sequence joins TRBV6-5 and TRBJ2-1, with 11 bases identical to TRBD2. Germline V gene data show CDR1 as MNHEY and CDR2 as SVGAGI. The CDR3 has 16 amino acids. V was clipped by 4 bases and J by 7 bases; unmatched bases: 9. Written as DNA, the CDR3 is TGTGCCAGCAGTTCGTCCCTAGCGGGAGGAGGTAATGAGCAGTTCTTC. Protein product: CASSSSLAGGGNEQFF.

V gene TRBV6-5 combines with J gene TRBJ2-2, with TRBD2 matching 7 bases. The junction had 9 bases not matched to a gene; V was cut back by 6 bases and J by 5 bases. This CDR3 comprises 15 residues. The V gene's germline CDR1 is MNHEY and CDR2 SVGAGI. For the CDR3, the DNA is TGTGCCAGCAGGGGGGGAAGGGGAGGGACCGGGGAGCTGTTTTTT. Amino acids: CASRGGRGGTGELFF.